One sample yielded the 16 T cell receptor beta chains listed below, sequenced in a study of CXCR3-negative and CXCR3-positive naive CD8 T cells. Study-wide findings and caveats: Naive cells positive for CXCR3 carried more hydrophobic TRB CDR3s than CXCR3-negative ones.

Their specific antigens are unknown. UMI labels and 5' RACE were used to prepare the TRB cDNA libraries. TCRdb reprocessed the 5' RACE reads and reports one entry per CDR3 protein, with no DNA. Listed are over 100,000 distinct CDR3 sequences; around 0.41% falls within the top ten. The sample taken for sequencing was naive CXCR3+ CD8+ T cells from blood. Sample subset: CD45RO-CCR7+CD27+CD95- naive CD8+ T cells expressing CXCR3 (TNR3+). These receptors were taken from a human donor in good health. Some clones in this sample may be carry-over from other donors' samples.

This chain connects TRBV29-1 to TRBJ2-1; the TCRdb D gene call, TRBD1, has no DNA to confirm it. CDR3 length: 12 amino acids. Germline CDR1 is SQVTM and CDR2 is ANQGSEA. The CDR3 loop is CSHGTGEAEQFF.

The chain recombines TRBV6-2 or TRBV6-3 with TRBJ2-5. CDR1 MNHEY and CDR2 SVGEGT come from the germline V gene. The CDR3 runs 13 residues. CDR3 sequence: CASSYQREETQYF.

The CDR3 here is CASSRHPGQGDYGYTF. The J gene is TRBJ1-2, the V gene TRBV7-9; absent DNA, TCRdb's TRBD1 call cannot be checked. CDR1 and CDR2 from the germline V gene are SEHNR and FQNEAQ (reference sequence). This CDR3 has 16 amino acids.

The V call is TRBV29-1, the J call TRBJ2-7; TCRdb reports TRBD2, a call that lacks DNA to check it against. The germline gives CDR1 SQVTM, CDR2 ANQGSEA. This CDR3 has 13 residues. The chain's CDR3 is CSVDSGNSYEQYF.

CDR3 protein: CASSDDYWDSAYGYTF. The rearrangement uses TRBV3-1 and TRBJ1-2; TCRdb selects TRBD1, and the lack of DNA leaves this call unchecked. Germline lookup yields CDR1 LGHDT and CDR2 YNNKEL (reference sequence). This CDR3 spans 16 amino acids. Supplemented by reference TRBV3-1 and TRBJ1-2, the full variable domain reads DTAVSQTPKYLVTQMGNDKSIKCEQNLGHDTMYWYKQDSKKFLKIMFSYNNKELIINETVPNRFSPKSPDKAHLNLHINSLELGDSAVYFCASSDDYWDSAYGYTFGSGTRLTVV.

The V gene is TRBV4-2, the J gene TRBJ2-2. CDR3 length equals 14 residues. Germline V gives CDR1 LGHNA, CDR2 YNFKEQ. CDR3 residues: CASSRRTDSGELFF.

V is TRBV27 and J is TRBJ1-5; TCRdb's D call of TRBD1 is untestable without DNA. Germline V lookup: CDR1 MNHEY, CDR2 SMNVEV (reference sequence). This CDR3 has 14 amino acids. The CDR3 here is CACSLGQGAQPQHF.

The rearrangement links TRBV12-3 or TRBV12-4 to TRBJ2-5; TCRdb's D call of TRBD1 is untestable without DNA. The CDR3 runs to 18 residues. The CDR3 region is CASSSPVQGATPQETQYF.

The rearrangement uses TRBV11-2 and TRBJ2-1; the D gene TCRdb calls, TRBD2, cannot be checked with no DNA. This CDR3 contains 14 residues. The germline V gene has CDR1 SGHAT and CDR2 FQNNGV. The chain's CDR3 is CASSSLLVGNEQFF.

The CDR3 reads CSVEDGVGKDWGTQYF. The chain couples TRBV29-1 to TRBJ2-5; TCRdb gives TRBD2 as the D gene, but with no DNA this cannot be confirmed. Germline V gene sequence: CDR1 SQVTM, CDR2 ANQGSEA. There are 16 residues in the CDR3.

The rearrangement links TRBV4-3 to TRBJ2-5; TCRdb's D gene call, TRBD1, goes unchecked for lack of DNA. The CDR3 runs 15 residues. CDR1 is LGHNA and CDR2 is YSLEER in the germline V gene. This CDR3 reads CASSQESSTGETQYF.

The rearrangement uses TRBV6-6 and TRBJ2-5; the TRBD2 assignment by TCRdb is unverifiable without DNA. This CDR3 has 14 amino acids. From germline, CDR1 is MNHNY and CDR2 SVGAGI (reference sequence). This chain's CDR3 is CASSPSGISETQYF.

CDR3 region: CSAIGPSGAYNEQFF. The chain uses TRBV20-1 and TRBJ2-1; with no DNA, the TCRdb D assignment of TRBD2 cannot be verified. CDR1 and CDR2 from the germline V gene are DFQATT and SNEGSKA (reference sequence). The CDR3 is made up of 15 amino acids.

The J gene is TRBJ2-5, the V gene TRBV7-8; lacking DNA, the TRBD2 call made by TCRdb goes unchecked. Germline values: CDR1 SGHVS, CDR2 FQNEAQ. This CDR3 region has 15 residues. The chain's CDR3 is CASSLAGGPKETQYF.

This chain joins TRBV4-1 and TRBJ1-5; TCRdb calls TRBD1, which cannot be checked without DNA. This CDR3 spans 15 amino acids. Germline lookup yields CDR1 MGHRA and CDR2 YSYEKL. The CDR3 loop is CASSHLLTGNQPQHF.

The V call is TRBV12-3 or TRBV12-4, the J call TRBJ1-2. This CDR3 is built from 13 residues. The CDR3 loop reads CASSSGSAYGYTF.